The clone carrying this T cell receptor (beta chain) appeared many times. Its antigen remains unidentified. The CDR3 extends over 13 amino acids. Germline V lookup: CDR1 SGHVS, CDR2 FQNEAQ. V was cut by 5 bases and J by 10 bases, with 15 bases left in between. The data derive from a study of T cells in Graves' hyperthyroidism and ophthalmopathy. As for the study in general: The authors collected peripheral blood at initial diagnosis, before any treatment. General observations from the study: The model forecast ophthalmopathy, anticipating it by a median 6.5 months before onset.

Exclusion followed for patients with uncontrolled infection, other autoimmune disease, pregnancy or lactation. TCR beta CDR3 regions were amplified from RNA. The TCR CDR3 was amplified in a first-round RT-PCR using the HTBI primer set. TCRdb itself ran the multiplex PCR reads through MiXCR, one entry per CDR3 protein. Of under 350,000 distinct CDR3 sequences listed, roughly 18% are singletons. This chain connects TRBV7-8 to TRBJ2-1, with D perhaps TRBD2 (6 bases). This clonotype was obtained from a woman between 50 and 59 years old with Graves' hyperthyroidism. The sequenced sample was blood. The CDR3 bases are TGTGCCAGCAGCACCGGCGGGGATCGGGAGCAGTTCTTC. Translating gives CASSTGGDREQFF.